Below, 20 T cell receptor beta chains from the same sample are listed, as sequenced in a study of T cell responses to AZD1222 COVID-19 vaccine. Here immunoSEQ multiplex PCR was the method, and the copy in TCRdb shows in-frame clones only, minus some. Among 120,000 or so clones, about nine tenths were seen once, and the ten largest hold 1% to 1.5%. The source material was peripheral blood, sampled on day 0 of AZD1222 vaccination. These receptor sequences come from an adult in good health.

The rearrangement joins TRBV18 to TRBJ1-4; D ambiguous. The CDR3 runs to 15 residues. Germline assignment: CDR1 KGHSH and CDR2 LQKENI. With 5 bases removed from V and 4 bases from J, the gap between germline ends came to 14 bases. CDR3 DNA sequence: TGTGCCAGCTCATCTTCGGTTGGGGATAATGAAAAACTGTTTTTT. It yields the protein CASSSSVGDNEKLFF.

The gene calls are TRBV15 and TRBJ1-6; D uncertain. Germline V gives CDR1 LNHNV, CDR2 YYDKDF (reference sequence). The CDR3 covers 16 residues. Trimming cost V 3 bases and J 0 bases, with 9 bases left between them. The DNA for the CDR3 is TGTGCCACCAGCAGCGGCCTGAGCTCCTATAATTCACCCCTCCACTTT. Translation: CATSSGLSSYNSPLHF.

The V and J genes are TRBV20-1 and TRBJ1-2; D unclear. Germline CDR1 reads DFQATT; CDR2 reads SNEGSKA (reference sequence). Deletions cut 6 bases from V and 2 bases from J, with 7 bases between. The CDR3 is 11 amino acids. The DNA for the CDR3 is TGCAGTGCCGAGGGAAACTATGGCTACACCTTC. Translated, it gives CSAEGNYGYTF.

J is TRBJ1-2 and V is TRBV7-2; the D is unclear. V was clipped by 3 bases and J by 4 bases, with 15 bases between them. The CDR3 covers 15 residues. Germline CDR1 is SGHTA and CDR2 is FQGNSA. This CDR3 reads CASSLSAGFSYGYTF. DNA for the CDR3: TGTGCCAGCAGCTTGAGTGCGGGGTTTAGCTATGGCTACACCTTC. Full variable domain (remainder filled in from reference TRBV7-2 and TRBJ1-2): GAGVSQSPSNKVTEKGKDVELRCDPISGHTALYWYRQSLGQGLEFLIYFQGNSAPDKSGLPSDRFSAERTGGSVSTLTIQRTQQEDSAVYLCASSLSAGFSYGYTFGSGTRLTVV.

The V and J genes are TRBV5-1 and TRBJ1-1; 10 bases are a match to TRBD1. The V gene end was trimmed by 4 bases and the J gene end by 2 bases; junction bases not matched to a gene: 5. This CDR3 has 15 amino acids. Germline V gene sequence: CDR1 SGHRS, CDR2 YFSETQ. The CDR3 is CASSPGQGLNTEAFF. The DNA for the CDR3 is TGCGCCAGCAGCCCGGGACAGGGGTTAAACACTGAAGCTTTCTTT.

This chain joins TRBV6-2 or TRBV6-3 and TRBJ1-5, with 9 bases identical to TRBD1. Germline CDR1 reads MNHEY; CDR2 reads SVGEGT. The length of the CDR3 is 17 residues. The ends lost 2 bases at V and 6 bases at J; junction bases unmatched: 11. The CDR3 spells CASSYEGAQGATQPQHF. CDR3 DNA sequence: TGTGCCAGCAGTTACGAGGGGGCACAGGGGGCGACTCAGCCCCAGCATTTT.

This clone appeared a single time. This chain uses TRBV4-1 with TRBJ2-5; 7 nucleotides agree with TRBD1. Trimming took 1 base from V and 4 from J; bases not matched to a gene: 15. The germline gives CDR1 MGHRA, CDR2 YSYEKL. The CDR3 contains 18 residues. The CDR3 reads CASSQVLGGAGIGETQYF. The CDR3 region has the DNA TGCGCCAGCAGCCAAGTCCTAGGGGGCGCAGGGATCGGAGAGACCCAGTACTTC.

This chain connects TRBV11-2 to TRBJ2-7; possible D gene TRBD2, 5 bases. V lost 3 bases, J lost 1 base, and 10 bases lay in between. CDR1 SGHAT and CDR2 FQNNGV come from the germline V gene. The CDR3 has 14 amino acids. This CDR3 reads CASSFGVGSYEQYF. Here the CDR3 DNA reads TGTGCCAGCAGCTTCGGGGTAGGGTCCTACGAGCAGTACTTC. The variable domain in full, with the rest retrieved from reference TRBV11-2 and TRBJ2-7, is EAGVAQSPRYKIIEKRQSVAFWCNPISGHATLYWYQQILGQGPKLLIQFQNNGVVDDSQLPKDRFSAERLKGVDSTLKIQPAKLEDSAVYLCASSFGVGSYEQYFGPGTRLTVT.

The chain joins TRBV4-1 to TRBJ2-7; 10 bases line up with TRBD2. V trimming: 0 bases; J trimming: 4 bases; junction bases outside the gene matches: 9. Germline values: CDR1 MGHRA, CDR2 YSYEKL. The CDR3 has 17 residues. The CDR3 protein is CASSQDYPSGGRYEQYF. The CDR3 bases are TGCGCCAGCAGCCAAGATTATCCTAGCGGGGGTCGGTACGAGCAGTACTTC.

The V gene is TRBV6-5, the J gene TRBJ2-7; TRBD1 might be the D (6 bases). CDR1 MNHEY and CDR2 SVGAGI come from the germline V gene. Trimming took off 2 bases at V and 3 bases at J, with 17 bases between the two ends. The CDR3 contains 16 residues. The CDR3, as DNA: TGTGCCAGCAGTTACCTTGTAGAGGGGGAGCTCTACGAGCAGTACTTC. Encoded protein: CASSYLVEGELYEQYF.

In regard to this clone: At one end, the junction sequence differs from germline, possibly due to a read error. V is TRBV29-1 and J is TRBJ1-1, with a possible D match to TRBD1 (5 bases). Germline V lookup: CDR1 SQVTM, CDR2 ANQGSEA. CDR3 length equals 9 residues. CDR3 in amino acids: CSVEGGASF. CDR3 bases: TGCAGCGTTGAAGGAGGGGCATCGTTT.

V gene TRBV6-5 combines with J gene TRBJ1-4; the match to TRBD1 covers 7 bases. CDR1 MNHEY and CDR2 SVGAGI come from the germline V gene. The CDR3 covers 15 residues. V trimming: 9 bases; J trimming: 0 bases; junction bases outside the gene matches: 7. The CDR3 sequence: CARGQRVATNEKLFF. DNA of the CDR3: TGTGCCAGGGGACAGCGGGTTGCAACTAATGAAAAACTGTTTTTT.

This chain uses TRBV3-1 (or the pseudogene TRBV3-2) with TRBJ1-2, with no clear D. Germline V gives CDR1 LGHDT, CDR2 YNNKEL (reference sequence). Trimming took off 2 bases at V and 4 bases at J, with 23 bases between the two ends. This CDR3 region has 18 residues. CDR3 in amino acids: CASSQSAASMLRFYGYTF. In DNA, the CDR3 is TGTGCCAGCAGCCAAAGTGCAGCCTCAATGTTGAGATTCTATGGCTACACCTTC.

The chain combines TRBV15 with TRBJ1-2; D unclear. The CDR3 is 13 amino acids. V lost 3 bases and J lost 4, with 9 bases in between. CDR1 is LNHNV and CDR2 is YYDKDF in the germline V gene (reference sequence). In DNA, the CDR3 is TGTGCCACCAGCAGGGGCGGAACCTATGGCTACACCTTC. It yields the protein CATSRGGTYGYTF.

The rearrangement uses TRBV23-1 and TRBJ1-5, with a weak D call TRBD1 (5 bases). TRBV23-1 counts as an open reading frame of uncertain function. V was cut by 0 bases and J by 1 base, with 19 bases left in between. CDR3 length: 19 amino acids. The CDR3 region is CASSQSRSRGEGSNQPQHF. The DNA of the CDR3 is TGCGCCAGCAGTCAATCGCGAAGTAGGGGTGAAGGAAGCAATCAGCCCCAGCATTTT.

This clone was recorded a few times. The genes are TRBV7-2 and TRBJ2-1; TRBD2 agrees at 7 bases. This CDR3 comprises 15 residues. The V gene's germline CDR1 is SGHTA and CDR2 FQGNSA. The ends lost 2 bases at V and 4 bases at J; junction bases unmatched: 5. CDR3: CASSLITGGYNEQFF. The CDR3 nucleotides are TGTGCCAGCAGCTTAATTACGGGGGGATACAATGAGCAGTTCTTC.

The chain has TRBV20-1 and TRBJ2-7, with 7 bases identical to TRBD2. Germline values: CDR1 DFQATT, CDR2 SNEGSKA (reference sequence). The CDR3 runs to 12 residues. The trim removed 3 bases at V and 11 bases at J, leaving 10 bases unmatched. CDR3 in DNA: TGCAGTGCTAGTGCGACTAGCCCAGTGGAGTACTTC. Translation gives CSASATSPVEYF.

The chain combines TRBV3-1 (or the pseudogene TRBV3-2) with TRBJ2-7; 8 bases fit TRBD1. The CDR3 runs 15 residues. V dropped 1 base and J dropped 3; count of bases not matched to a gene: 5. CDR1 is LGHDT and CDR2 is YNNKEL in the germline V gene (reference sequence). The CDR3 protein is CASSQGVRGHYEQYF. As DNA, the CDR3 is TGTGCCAGCAGCCAAGGAGTCAGGGGGCACTACGAGCAGTACTTC.

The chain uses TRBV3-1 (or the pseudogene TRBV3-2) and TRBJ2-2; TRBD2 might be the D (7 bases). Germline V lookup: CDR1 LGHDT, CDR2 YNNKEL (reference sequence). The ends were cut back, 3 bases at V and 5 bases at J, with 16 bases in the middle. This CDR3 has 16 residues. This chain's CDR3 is CASSHGGGAWTGELFF. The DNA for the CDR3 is TGTGCCAGCAGCCACGGTGGGGGGGCCTGGACCGGGGAGCTGTTTTTT.

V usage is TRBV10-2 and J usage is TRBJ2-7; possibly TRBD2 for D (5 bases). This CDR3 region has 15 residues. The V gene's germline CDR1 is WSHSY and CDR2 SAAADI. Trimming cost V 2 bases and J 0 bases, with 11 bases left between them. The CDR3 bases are TGCGCCAGCAGTGAGCCCGTAGGGAGCTCCTACGAGCAGTACTTC. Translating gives CASSEPVGSSYEQYF.